The rows below give T cell receptor beta chains drawn from one sample of a study of cytotoxic CD8 clonotypes in ibrutinib-treated CLL. Clones were read by immunoSEQ multiplex PCR, and TCRdb kept only the in-frame ones, dropping some. Found here are fewer than 85,000 clones, roughly 77% of them singletons; the top ten hold 4.8%. The material was PBMCs, obtained after 12 months of ibrutinib treatment. These receptors all stem from a human donor with chronic lymphocytic leukemia. CDR3s include the opening cysteine and the closing phenylalanine or tryptophan. D genes are given only for firm matches. A clone size is listed for some rows: how often the clone was seen (once, few, many), or a class if it is expanded.

CDR3 DNA: TGTTCACAGGGAACCAACTCTGGAAACACCATATATTTT; CDR3 protein: CSQGTNSGNTIYF; V gene: TRBV6-6; clone size: .; D gene: .; J gene: TRBJ1-3; CDR3 length: 13
CDR3 DNA: TGTGCCAGCAACGGGCAGCTCTATGGCTACACCTTC; CDR3 protein: CASNGQLYGYTF; V gene: TRBV28; clone size: .; D gene: .; J gene: TRBJ1-2; CDR3 length: 12
CDR3 DNA: TGTGCCTGGAGCTGGGGGGGCGGGACCTACAATGAGCAGTTCTTC; CDR3 protein: CAWSWGGGTYNEQFF; V gene: TRBV30; clone size: once; D gene: .; J gene: TRBJ2-1; CDR3 length: 15
CDR3 DNA: TGTGCCAGCAGCCGGGGACACCCGGCCTCCAATGAGCAGTTCTTC; CDR3 protein: CASSRGHPASNEQFF; V gene: TRBV6-6; clone size: .; D gene: .; J gene: TRBJ2-1; CDR3 length: 15
CDR3 DNA: TGCGCCAGCAGCCCGGGACACCAAAACTACAATGAGCAGTTCTTC; CDR3 protein: CASSPGHQNYNEQFF; V gene: TRBV5-1; clone size: .; D gene: .; J gene: TRBJ2-1; CDR3 length: 15
CDR3 DNA: TGTGCCAGCAGCCCCCAGACAGGGGGTCATGGCTACACCTTC; CDR3 protein: CASSPQTGGHGYTF; V gene: TRBV7-8; clone size: .; D gene: TRBD1; J gene: TRBJ1-2; CDR3 length: 14
CDR3 DNA: TGTGCCAGCTCACCTCCGGGGAACCAAGAGACCCAGTACTTC; CDR3 protein: CASSPPGNQETQYF; V gene: TRBV18; clone size: .; D gene: .; J gene: TRBJ2-5; CDR3 length: 14
CDR3 DNA: TGTGCCAGCAGCTTACCGTTGGGGGACAGGGTGTTTGGCGAGCAGTACTTC; CDR3 protein: CASSLPLGDRVFGEQYF; V gene: TRBV7-3; clone size: once; D gene: TRBD1; J gene: TRBJ2-7; CDR3 length: 17
CDR3 DNA: TGTGCCACCAGCAGACCCCGGGACAGAGAGACCCAGTACTTC; CDR3 protein: CATSRPRDRETQYF; V gene: TRBV15; clone size: .; D gene: TRBD1; J gene: TRBJ2-5; CDR3 length: 14
CDR3 DNA: TGTGCCAGCAGTTTGCGCCGGTATGGCTACACCTTC; CDR3 protein: CASSLRRYGYTF; V gene: TRBV28; clone size: .; D gene: .; J gene: TRBJ1-2; CDR3 length: 12
CDR3 DNA: TGCGCCAGCAGCTTGGCGGGTGGGACACTCTCCTACGAGCAGTACTTC; CDR3 protein: CASSLAGGTLSYEQYF; V gene: TRBV5-1; clone size: .; D gene: .; J gene: TRBJ2-7; CDR3 length: 16
CDR3 DNA: TGTGCCAGCAGCTTAGCCCCGGGCCCTTGGTATTTT; CDR3 protein: CASSLAPGPWYF; V gene: TRBV7-2; clone size: .; D gene: .; J gene: TRBJ2-3; CDR3 length: 12
CDR3 DNA: TGTGCCAGCAGACCCCCTGGTGGGGGTTCGGGAGATACGCAGTATTTT; CDR3 protein: CASRPPGGGSGDTQYF; V gene: TRBV28; clone size: .; D gene: .; J gene: TRBJ2-3; CDR3 length: 16
CDR3 DNA: TGTGCCAGCAGCACGGGGGGGCCGGGCTACAATGAGCAGTTCTTC; CDR3 protein: CASSTGGPGYNEQFF; V gene: TRBV5-4; clone size: .; D gene: TRBD2; J gene: TRBJ2-1; CDR3 length: 15
CDR3 DNA: TGTGCCAGCAGCCGACCCGCGACAGGGCCCTACGAGCAGTACTTC; CDR3 protein: CASSRPATGPYEQYF; V gene: TRBV11-1; clone size: .; D gene: TRBD1; J gene: TRBJ2-7; CDR3 length: 15
CDR3 DNA: TGTGCCAGCAGTTTGCCCAACACCAACTATGGCTACACCTTC; CDR3 protein: CASSLPNTNYGYTF; V gene: TRBV28; clone size: .; D gene: .; J gene: TRBJ1-2; CDR3 length: 14
CDR3 DNA: TGTGCCATCACACAGGGTTCGGGCACCGGGGAGCTGTTTTTT; CDR3 protein: CAITQGSGTGELFF; V gene: TRBV10-3; clone size: .; D gene: .; J gene: TRBJ2-2; CDR3 length: 14
CDR3 DNA: TGCGCCCACACGCCCGGGACAGGGGCCGAGAATCAGCCCCAGCATTTT; CDR3 protein: CAHTPGTGAENQPQHF; V gene: TRBV5-1; clone size: .; D gene: TRBD1; J gene: TRBJ1-5; CDR3 length: 16
CDR3 DNA: TGCAGCGTTGCCCGGGGCCAGGGCCACGAGCAGTACTTC; CDR3 protein: CSVARGQGHEQYF; V gene: TRBV29-1; clone size: .; D gene: .; J gene: TRBJ2-7; CDR3 length: 13